The TCR beta chain under discussion was sequenced for a study of blood T cell repertoires in COVID-19. Sequenced by immunoSEQ multiplex PCR; TCRdb stores in-frame clones only, minus some. The data hold about 240,000 clones, with around 90% observed a single time. Germline CDR1 SGHTA, CDR2 FQGNSA. The ends lost 2 bases at V and 0 bases at J; junction bases unmatched: 10. CDR3 size: 18 residues. The origin of this receptor is a woman aged 70-85 years with active or convalescent COVID-19. This sequence joins TRBV7-2 and TRBJ2-7; 10 nucleotides agree with TRBD2. Sequencing was performed on peripheral blood. The CDR3 DNA reads TGTGCCAGCAGCTTAATAGCGGGGGGCTCGAGGAACTCCTACGAGCAGTACTTC. As protein: CASSLIAGGSRNSYEQYF.